This T cell receptor beta chain was retrieved from a study of T-cell memory formation after mild COVID-19. V shed 5 bases, J shed 10 bases, and the junction held 8 bases outside the gene matches. The CDR3 is 14 amino acids. Note on this clonotype: Its antigen is unknown.

Whole-study findings and limits: Shrinking CD4+ clones resided mostly in CM and EM, and CD8+ ones in EMRA. Later expanders leaned CD4+, whereas clones that contracted between day 15 and 85 were balanced CD4/CD8.

Using constant-segment primers, 5'RACE produced TCR alpha and TCR beta cDNA libraries carrying sample barcodes and UMIs. From the 5' RACE reads, TCRdb called clonotypes with MiXCR, one entry per CDR3 protein. This sample yields hundreds of thousands of distinct CDR3 sequences, of which roughly 16% are seen a single time; roughly 24% belongs to the top ten. The sequencing sample was made of PBMCs or a T cell subset sorted from them (not recorded which). This chain links TRBV12-3 or TRBV12-4 with TRBJ2-4, with 10 bases fitting TRBD1. This clonotype was sampled from a man between 18 and 35 years old who had mild COVID-19 (a few samples of this study predate the infection). Cell type and time point are not known. The CDR3 protein is CASSPGQGSGIQYF. Here the CDR3 DNA reads TGTGCCAGCAGTCCGGGACAGGGGAGTGGTATTCAGTACTTC.